The 31 T cell receptor beta chains listed next were all sequenced from one sample in a study of Ad26.COV2.S vaccination and SARS-CoV-2 variants. Profiling relied on immunoSEQ multiplex PCR, and the TCRdb table lists in-frame clones only, not all of them. The table includes 400,000 or so clones, roughly nine tenths detected once. The treatment denotes: some 19 received Ad26.COV2.S at low or high dose, single or two shots; roughly 5 received placebo; per-sample allocation not given. The study sampled participants on day 63 after the first vaccine or placebo injection. Here the sequenced sample was peripheral blood, taken in a trial of Ad26.COV2.S vaccine versus placebo. The receptors stem from a person aged 18-65 years who received the Ad26.COV2.S COVID-19 vaccine or a placebo.

V and J are TRBV4-3 and TRBJ2-5; D not certain. Trimming removed 4 bases from V and 6 bases from J, with 15 bases in between. CDR3 size: 14 residues. Germline V gives CDR1 LGHNA, CDR2 YSLEER. The CDR3 protein is CASSLDLSVQTQYF. CDR3 sequence (DNA): TGCGCCAGCAGCCTGGATCTTTCCGTGCAGACCCAGTACTTC.

The V and J genes are TRBV6-6 and TRBJ2-7, with a weak D call TRBD2 (5 bases). The V and J ends lost 4 bases and 4 bases respectively, with 5 bases between them. The CDR3 extends over 11 amino acids. Germline CDR1 and CDR2: MNHNY and SVGAGI (reference sequence). The CDR3 protein is CASSWEYEQYF. The CDR3 DNA follows: TGTGCCAGCAGTTGGGAGTACGAGCAGTACTTC.

This clone has a single count. This rearrangement joins TRBV4-1 to TRBJ2-7, with 10 bases matching TRBD1. Germline values: CDR1 MGHRA, CDR2 YSYEKL. This CDR3 is 15 amino acids long. The V gene end was trimmed by 2 bases and the J gene end by 6 bases; junction bases not matched to a gene: 7. The CDR3 bases are TGCGCCAGCAGCCAACCGACAGACAGGGGGCGCGAGCAGTACTTC. As protein: CASSQPTDRGREQYF.

The CDR3 region is CASTLIPGEGNGYTF. The CDR3 DNA is TGCGCCAGCACCCTAATTCCAGGGGAGGGAAATGGCTACACCTTC. The V gene is TRBV5-1, the J gene TRBJ1-2; tentatively, D is TRBD1 (6 bases). Trimming shortened V by 6 bases and J by 6 bases, and 21 bases separated the two germline ends. The CDR3 is 15 residues long. The germline CDR1 and CDR2 sequences are SGHRS and YFSETQ.

V gene TRBV19 combines with J gene TRBJ2-5; TRBD2 matches at 12 bases. This CDR3 spans 19 amino acids. V lost 6 bases, J lost 0 bases, and 14 bases stayed unmatched. In germline, CDR1 is LNHDA, CDR2 SQIVND (reference sequence). The CDR3 nucleotides read TGTGCCAGTAGCACCCCTGAAAGGACTAGCGGGGCGTACCAAGAGACCCAGTACTTC. Encoded protein: CASSTPERTSGAYQETQYF.

The chain combines TRBV29-1 with TRBJ2-7; D is possibly TRBD1 or TRBD2 (5 bases each). V lost 7 bases and J 2 bases, leaving 15 bases between the germline ends. This CDR3 region has 13 residues. Germline V lookup: CDR1 SQVTM, CDR2 ANQGSEA. This CDR3 reads CSAFRDGTYEQYF. The CDR3 nucleotides are TGCAGCGCATTCCGGGACGGGACCTACGAGCAGTACTTC.

The chain links TRBV25-1 to TRBJ2-1; the match to TRBD2 covers 9 bases. V was pared by 4 bases and J by 4 bases, with 5 bases of the junction left unmatched. The CDR3 has 15 amino acids. Germline lookup yields CDR1 MGHDK and CDR2 SYGVNS. CDR3 bases: TGTGCCAGCAGTGCAAGCGGGGGGATTTACAATGAGCAGTTCTTC. It yields the protein CASSASGGIYNEQFF.

The rearrangement uses TRBV7-2 and TRBJ1-2; TRBD1 aligns across 8 bases. The junction had 10 bases not matched to a gene; V was cut back by 5 bases and J by 8 bases. The CDR3 consists of 14 residues. Looked up from germline, CDR1 is SGHTA and CDR2 is FQGNSA. The CDR3 loop reads CASSPRQGRWGYTF. CDR3 nucleotide sequence: TGTGCCAGCAGCCCCCGACAGGGGAGGTGGGGCTACACCTTC. The complete variable domain, with remaining parts taken from reference TRBV7-2 and TRBJ1-2, reads GAGVSQSPSNKVTEKGKDVELRCDPISGHTALYWYRQSLGQGLEFLIYFQGNSAPDKSGLPSDRFSAERTGGSVSTLTIQRTQQEDSAVYLCASSPRQGRWGYTFGSGTRLTVV.

V is TRBV9 and J is TRBJ2-6; D not resolved. Trimming left V 6 bases short and J 1 base short, with 5 bases between. CDR1 and CDR2 (germline): SGDLS, YYNGEE. The CDR3 spans 13 residues. CDR3 DNA sequence: TGTGCCAGCACCATGTCTGGGGCCAACGTCCTGACTTTC. It codes for CASTMSGANVLTF.

The gene calls are TRBV2 and TRBJ2-1, with 14 bases fitting TRBD2. Trimming removed 9 bases from V and 11 bases from J; junction bases left unmatched: 9. This CDR3 has 14 residues. CDR1 SNHLY and CDR2 FYNNEI come from the germline V gene. The CDR3 DNA reads TGTGCCAGTGCTTCCGGGACTAGCGGGGGCCAGCAGTTCTTC. Its translation is CASASGTSGGQQFF.

V gene TRBV5-1 combines with J gene TRBJ1-4; tentatively, D is TRBD1 (6 bases). V lost 4 bases and J lost 4, with 14 bases in between. This CDR3 contains 15 residues. From germline, CDR1 is SGHRS and CDR2 YFSETQ. DNA for the CDR3: TGCGCCAGCAGCCTCAGGGACATGGATAATGAAAAACTGTTTTTT. Amino acid sequence: CASSLRDMDNEKLFF.

The chain carries TRBV6-2 or TRBV6-3 and TRBJ1-6; TRBD1 matches 10 bases. The V segment lost 5 bases and the J segment 3 bases; nucleotides outside the gene matches: 13. CDR1 is MNHEY, CDR2 SVGEGT, per germline. This CDR3 is built from 19 residues. The CDR3 loop reads CASSQRGTGARFYNSPLHF. The CDR3 nucleotides are TGTGCCAGCAGTCAACGCGGGACAGGGGCCCGATTCTATAATTCACCCCTCCACTTT.

The CDR3 region is CASRMGAGNQPQHF. CDR3 bases: TGTGCCAGCAGGATGGGGGCAGGGAATCAGCCCCAGCATTTT. The chain has TRBV6-5 and TRBJ1-5, with D maybe TRBD1 (6 bases). Germline assignment: CDR1 MNHEY and CDR2 SVGAGI. This CDR3 has 14 amino acids. V lost 6 bases, J lost 4 bases, and 13 bases lay in between.

The gene calls are TRBV30 and TRBJ1-5, with 11 bases identical to TRBD1. This CDR3 spans 18 amino acids. Germline V CDR1 and CDR2: GTSNPN, SVGIG (reference sequence). With 2 bases clipped from V and 1 base from J, the junction kept 10 bases outside the gene matches. In DNA form, the CDR3 reads TGTGCCTGGAGTTCCCCCGGACAGGGGGCTGGAAGCAATCAGCCCCAGCATTTT. This encodes CAWSSPGQGAGSNQPQHF. Full variable domain (remainder filled in from reference TRBV30 and TRBJ1-5): SQTIHQWPATLVQPVGSPLSLECTVEGTSNPNLYWYRQAAGRGLQLLFYSVGIGQISSEVPQNLSASRPQDRQFILSSKKLLLSDSGFYLCAWSSPGQGAGSNQPQHFGDGTRLSIL.

This clone has a handful of counts. A read error may produce the germline difference seen at one junction end. The rearrangement links TRBV19 to TRBJ2-7; 10 bases line up with TRBD1. From germline, CDR1 is LNHDA and CDR2 SQIVND (reference sequence). The CDR3 totals 13 residues. As DNA, the CDR3 is TGTGCCAGTGGTATGGGACAGGGGTACGAGCAGTACTTC. Translation: CASGMGQGYEQYF.

The V and J genes are TRBV4-2 and TRBJ1-1; D unresolved. This CDR3 is built from 15 residues. Germline loops: CDR1 LGHNA, CDR2 YNFKEQ. Between the trimmed V and J ends, which lost 3 bases and 1 base, there was a span of 12 bases. CDR3 amino acids: CASSQPQSGNTEAFF. CDR3 DNA: TGTGCCAGCAGCCAGCCACAGTCCGGGAACACTGAAGCTTTCTTT.

This chain joins TRBV5-8 and TRBJ2-1; maybe TRBD1 (6 bases). V was cut by 4 bases and J by 4 bases, with 15 bases left in between. The CDR3 length is 15 residues. CDR1 and CDR2 (germline): SGHTS, YDEGEE. This CDR3 is CASSNRESGYNEQFF. The CDR3 nucleotides read TGTGCCAGCAGCAACAGGGAGTCCGGTTACAATGAGCAGTTCTTC.

The sample holds a few counts of this clone. V usage is TRBV7-9 and J usage is TRBJ2-5; 8 bases map to TRBD1. CDR1 is SEHNR, CDR2 FQNEAQ, per germline (reference sequence). The CDR3 length is 16 residues. V gave up 6 bases and J gave up 5 bases; unmatched junction bases: 14. CDR3 DNA: TGTGCCAGCAGTTCGGACAGGGTCGCGTCGGGGGAGACCCAGTACTTC. This translates into CASSSDRVASGETQYF.

The V gene is TRBV5-6, the J gene TRBJ2-4; 7 positions agree with TRBD1. From germline, CDR1 is SGHDT and CDR2 YYEEEE. The CDR3 runs to 14 residues. J was trimmed by 15 bases and V by 4 bases; bases with no gene match: 16. CDR3 DNA sequence: TGTGCCAGCAGCCCACCCGGGGACAGTTTCTCCCCGTACTTC. Translation: CASSPPGDSFSPYF.

The gene calls are TRBV27 and TRBJ2-3; 10 bases map to TRBD2. The ends lost 1 base at V and 3 bases at J; junction bases unmatched: 7. The CDR3 length is 17 residues. CDR1 MNHEY and CDR2 SMNVEV come from the germline V gene (reference sequence). The CDR3 DNA is TGTGCCAGCAGTTTATATCAGCGGGGGGGCCAAACAGATACGCAGTATTTT. This encodes CASSLYQRGGQTDTQYF.

This chain joins TRBV6-2 or TRBV6-3 and TRBJ2-5; TRBD2 matches at 14 bases. Germline values: CDR1 MNHEY, CDR2 SVGEGT. V was pared by 6 bases and J by 5 bases, with 8 bases of the junction left unmatched. There are 16 residues in the CDR3. The CDR3 nucleotides are TGTGCCAGCAGCCCCGGGACTAGCGGGGGATGGGAGACCCAGTACTTC. This gives the protein CASSPGTSGGWETQYF.

The V gene is TRBV4-3, the J gene TRBJ2-5; the D gene could be TRBD1 or TRBD2 (5 bases each). This CDR3 is built from 15 residues. V was cut by 0 bases and J by 1 base, with 9 bases left in between. CDR1 and CDR2 from the germline V gene are LGHNA and YSLEER. The CDR3 loop is CASSQDWGFQETQYF. Written as DNA, the CDR3 is TGCGCCAGCAGCCAAGATTGGGGGTTCCAAGAGACCCAGTACTTC.

This rearrangement joins TRBV2 to TRBJ2-1; 11 bases are shared with TRBD1. This CDR3 is built from 15 residues. The germline V gene has CDR1 SNHLY and CDR2 FYNNEI. Germline trimming cut 6 bases from V and 6 bases from J; bases unmatched to any gene: 7. CDR3: CASSWDRGEFNEQFF. CDR3 sequence (DNA): TGTGCCAGCAGCTGGGACAGGGGGGAGTTCAATGAGCAGTTCTTC.

The V call is TRBV11-2, the J call TRBJ2-3, with D hard to call. This CDR3 has 13 residues. Germline loops: CDR1 SGHAT, CDR2 FQNNGV. The ends were cut back, 1 base at V and 8 bases at J, with 10 bases in the middle. Written as DNA, the CDR3 is TGTGCCAGCAGCTTAGGTAACGGTTTTACGCAGTATTTT. Protein product: CASSLGNGFTQYF.

The chain couples TRBV28 to TRBJ1-1; tentatively, D is TRBD1 (5 bases). Germline V gene sequence: CDR1 MDHEN, CDR2 SYDVKM. Trimming stripped 4 bases from V and 1 base from J, with 13 bases between. This CDR3 is 15 amino acids long. The CDR3: CASSSGATGNTEAFF. The CDR3 DNA reads TGTGCCAGCAGTTCCGGGGCGACGGGGAACACTGAAGCTTTCTTT.

The chain joins TRBV3-1 (or the pseudogene TRBV3-2) to TRBJ1-4; TRBD1 matches at 9 bases. The CDR3 spans 18 residues. The V gene end was trimmed by 0 bases and the J gene end by 4 bases; junction bases not matched to a gene: 9. Per the germline V gene, CDR1 is LGHDT and CDR2 is YNNKEL (reference sequence). CDR3 DNA sequence: TGTGCCAGCAGCCAAGAAACCCCGTGGGGACAGGGTAATGAAAAACTGTTTTTT. As protein: CASSQETPWGQGNEKLFF.

The V and J genes are TRBV2 and TRBJ1-5, with D possibly TRBD1 on 5 matching bases. The V gene's germline CDR1 is SNHLY and CDR2 FYNNEI. V lost 8 bases and J lost 6, with 17 bases in between. The CDR3 contains 14 residues. The CDR3 region has the DNA TGTGCCAGCTTACCGGCAACAGGAAGTCAGCCCCAGCATTTT. Translated, it gives CASLPATGSQPQHF.

This clone was picked up one time. The chain recombines TRBV13 with TRBJ2-4, with a tentative D call TRBD1 (6 bases). V was cut by 1 base and J by 6 bases, with 13 bases left in between. CDR1 and CDR2 from the germline V gene are PRHDT and FYEKMQ (reference sequence). The CDR3 totals 15 residues. CDR3 in amino acids: CASSLEGDTGNIQYF. The CDR3 region has the DNA TGTGCCAGCAGCTTAGAAGGGGACACGGGAAACATTCAGTACTTC.

The chain recombines TRBV6-2 or TRBV6-3 with TRBJ2-2; D not resolved. Germline values: CDR1 MNHEY, CDR2 SVGEGT. V was cut by 5 bases and J by 8 bases, with 9 bases left in between. The CDR3 runs 12 residues. In DNA form, the CDR3 reads TGTGCCAGCAGTCATTCTCCTGGGGAGCTGTTTTTT. This sequence encodes CASSHSPGELFF.

The rearrangement uses TRBV19 and TRBJ2-7, with D possibly matching TRBD1 (6 bases). V was trimmed by 6 bases and J by 1 base, leaving 16 bases between them. CDR3 length: 15 residues. Germline values: CDR1 LNHDA, CDR2 SQIVND (reference sequence). As DNA, the CDR3 is TGTGCCAGTAGCCCGACAGGCGATCTATCCTACGAGCAGTACTTC. This encodes CASSPTGDLSYEQYF.

The chain combines TRBV2 with TRBJ1-5, with 7 bases matching TRBD1. The V and J ends lost 1 base and 5 bases, in that order; junction bases with no gene match: 5. Looked up from germline, CDR1 is SNHLY and CDR2 is FYNNEI. CDR3 length equals 15 residues. As DNA, the CDR3 is TGTGCCAGCAGTGAAGAGGACAGGAGAGATCAGCCCCAGCATTTT. This sequence encodes CASSEEDRRDQPQHF.